The 8 T cell receptor beta chains below come from one sample, sequenced in a study of beta chain features in type 1 diabetes. Study-level findings and limits: Type 1 diabetes patients showed a moderate but significant shortening of TCRB CDR3s in all four CD4+ subsets.

Their recognized antigens are unknown. The authors reverse transcribed all of the isolated RNA, so sequencing captured expressed TCRB transcripts. The table came from immunoSEQ multiplex PCR; TCRdb's copy has only in-frame clones and leaves some out. The sample has 250,000 to 300,000 clones; roughly a quarter are singletons. The sequenced material came from naive CD4+ T cells from blood. All receptors come from a woman in her thirties with type 1 diabetes.

The V gene is TRBV30, the J gene TRBJ2-2, with TRBD2 matching over 15 bases. Unmatched junction bases numbered 6, after V lost 8 bases and J lost 5 bases. Germline CDR1 and CDR2: GTSNPN and SVGIG (reference sequence). The CDR3 loop spans 15 amino acids. CDR3 sequence: CARSGTSGRTGELFF. In nucleotides, the CDR3 is TGTGCCAGGTCCGGGACTAGCGGGAGGACCGGGGAGCTGTTTTTT.

This clone was seen a few times. This chain joins TRBV7-9 and TRBJ2-1; TRBD2 agrees at 10 bases. The trim removed 2 bases at V and 4 bases at J, leaving 2 bases unmatched. CDR1 is SEHNR and CDR2 is FQNEAQ in the germline V gene (reference sequence). The CDR3 has 15 residues. The DNA of the CDR3 is TGTGCCAGCAGCTTAATACTAGCGGGATACAATGAGCAGTTCTTC. Translating gives CASSLILAGYNEQFF.

The gene calls are TRBV4-1 and TRBJ2-7; D is undetermined. The V end was cut by 3 bases, the J end by 0 bases, with 9 bases between. Germline CDR1 MGHRA, CDR2 YSYEKL. The CDR3 contains 14 residues. CDR3 nucleotides: TGCGCCAGCAGCCAGCCCACCAGCTCCTACGAGCAGTACTTC. This translates into CASSQPTSSYEQYF.

This clone was picked up one time. The chain carries TRBV10-3 and TRBJ2-1; 7 bases align to TRBD2. The CDR3 runs 11 residues. The J segment lost 8 bases and the V segment lost 11 bases, leaving 6 bases of the junction unmatched. The germline CDR1 and CDR2 sequences are ENHRY and SYGVKD. CDR3 DNA sequence: TGTGCCTCCCGGGGGGTGGATGAGCAGTTCTTC. It yields the protein CASRGVDEQFF.

This clone came up a few times. At one end the junction does not follow the germline gene, possibly because of a read error. The CDR3 DNA reads TGCAGGGTTGCGGGACACCTGAACACTGAAGCTTTCTTT. This encodes CRVAGHLNTEAFF. The J gene is TRBJ1-1, the V gene TRBV29-1, with TRBD1 as a possible D gene (6 bases). The CDR3 is made up of 13 amino acids. CDR1 SQVTM and CDR2 ANQGSEA come from the germline V gene.

With respect to this clone: This specimen includes other DNA sequences encoding the same CDR3. This chain links TRBV5-1 with TRBJ2-7; D unresolved. The ends were cut back, 0 bases at V and 0 bases at J, with 7 bases in the middle. Germline V gene lookup returns CDR1 SGHRS and CDR2 YFSETQ. The CDR3 runs 14 residues. This CDR3 reads CASSLDSSSYEQYF. The CDR3 DNA reads TGCGCCAGCAGCTTGGACAGCAGCTCCTACGAGCAGTACTTC.

This clone was detected only a few times. The rearrangement joins TRBV13 to TRBJ2-6; possibly TRBD1 for D (6 bases). Germline V gene lookup returns CDR1 PRHDT and CDR2 FYEKMQ (reference sequence). The CDR3 totals 16 residues. V gave up 2 bases and J gave up 3 bases, with 11 bases separating them. CDR3 sequence (DNA): TGTGCCAGCAGCTTATCACAGGGTAGTGGGGCCAACGTCCTGACTTTC. Encoded protein: CASSLSQGSGANVLTF.

Of note for this clone: Other nucleotide sequences in the sample specify the same CDR3. The chain couples TRBV29-1 to TRBJ2-5; D unresolved. Germline V gene data show CDR1 as SQVTM and CDR2 as ANQGSEA. V was clipped by 0 bases and J by 4 bases, with 3 bases between them. The CDR3 sequence is 11 residues long. The CDR3 protein is CSVEDRETQYF. The DNA of the CDR3 is TGCAGCGTTGAAGATCGAGAGACCCAGTACTTC.